One and the same sample provided the 9 T cell receptor beta chains below, sequenced in a study of blood T cell repertoires in COVID-19. Assay used: immunoSEQ multiplex PCR; TCRdb lists only in-frame clones, some missing. Seen here are 170,000 or so clones, around three quarters observed once, and the top ten hold 5% to 8.5%. Sequencing was performed on peripheral blood. The receptors here all came from a man between 65 and 85 years old with active or convalescent COVID-19.

CDR3 nucleotides: TGTGCCAGCAGTAATAACGGGAGGTATGAGCAGTTCTTC. This gives the protein CASSNNGRYEQFF. The J gene is TRBJ2-1, the V gene TRBV3-1 (or the pseudogene TRBV3-2), with 7 bases matching TRBD2. CDR1 and CDR2 from the germline V gene are LGHDT and YNNKEL (reference sequence). Trimming cost V 6 bases and J 8 bases; bases outside gene matches: 7. This CDR3 has 13 residues.

The chain recombines TRBV15 with TRBJ2-7; 7 bases align to TRBD1. There are 14 residues in the CDR3. The germline CDR1 and CDR2 sequences are LNHNV and YYDKDF (reference sequence). J was trimmed by 4 bases and V by 1 base; bases with no gene match: 4. CDR3 in DNA: TGTGCCACCAGCAGAGGACAGGGAAAGTACGAGCAGTACTTC. Residues: CATSRGQGKYEQYF.

V and J are TRBV6-1 and TRBJ1-2, with D possibly matching TRBD1 (5 bases). V lost 3 bases, J lost 4 bases, and 12 bases lay in between. The germline CDR1 and CDR2 sequences are MNHNS and SASEGT. The CDR3 is made up of 14 amino acids. The CDR3 sequence: CASSEGLGSYGYTF. The CDR3 nucleotides are TGTGCCAGCAGTGAGGGACTGGGGAGCTATGGCTACACCTTC.

The V gene is TRBV5-1, the J gene TRBJ2-3; 8 bases map to TRBD2. Germline CDR1 reads SGHRS; CDR2 reads YFSETQ. The length of the CDR3 is 16 residues. V trimming: 2 bases; J trimming: 0 bases; junction bases outside the gene matches: 5. CDR3 region: CASSLWTSFSTDTQYF. The DNA for the CDR3 is TGCGCCAGCAGCTTATGGACTAGCTTTAGCACAGATACGCAGTATTTT.

V usage is TRBV5-1 and J usage is TRBJ1-1; D is possibly TRBD1 (5 bases). V lost 2 bases and J lost 2, with 10 bases in between. CDR1 and CDR2 (germline): SGHRS, YFSETQ. CDR3 size: 14 residues. CDR3 DNA sequence: TGCGCCAGCAGCTTTTCGACAGTTAACACTGAAGCTTTCTTT. Translation: CASSFSTVNTEAFF.

This clone was counted a few times. This chain connects TRBV7-9 to TRBJ1-1, with TRBD1 as a possible D gene (5 bases). The germline CDR1 and CDR2 sequences are SEHNR and FQNEAQ (reference sequence). The CDR3 sequence is 17 residues long. V lost 2 bases to trimming and J lost 0 bases, with 16 bases between them. In nucleotides, the CDR3 is TGTGCCAGCAGCTTACTGCCTCATGGGGCCGTGAACACTGAAGCTTTCTTT. Residues: CASSLLPHGAVNTEAFF. Filled out from reference TRBV7-9 and TRBJ1-1, the complete variable domain reads DTGVSQNPRHKITKRGQNVTFRCDPISEHNRLYWYRQTLGQGPEFLTYFQNEAQLEKSRLLSDRFSAERPKGSFSTLEIQRTEQGDSAMYLCASSLLPHGAVNTEAFFGQGTRLTVV.

The chain links TRBV25-1 to TRBJ1-2; 8 bases agree with TRBD1. The CDR3 is 15 amino acids. After removal of 1 base from V and 6 bases from J, the junction contained 7 bases not matched to a gene. Germline lookup yields CDR1 MGHDK and CDR2 SYGVNS. As DNA, the CDR3 is TGTGCCAGCAGTGAATCTCAGGACAGGGTGGATGGCTACACCTTC. Protein product: CASSESQDRVDGYTF.

The chain joins TRBV7-6 to TRBJ2-7, with 10 bases fitting TRBD2. With 5 bases clipped from V and 6 bases from J, the junction kept 4 bases outside the gene matches. Germline V gives CDR1 SGHVS, CDR2 FNYEAQ. The CDR3 is 13 residues long. The CDR3 loop reads CASSAGLAVEQYF. In DNA, the CDR3 is TGTGCCAGCAGCGCCGGACTAGCGGTCGAGCAGTACTTC. Full variable domain (remainder filled in from reference TRBV7-6 and TRBJ2-7): GAGVSQSPRYKVTKRGQDVALRCDPISGHVSLYWYRQALGQGPEFLTYFNYEAQQDKSGLPNDRFSAERPEGSISTLTIQRTEQRDSAMYRCASSAGLAVEQYFGPGTRLTVT.

This clone has just one count. V usage is TRBV5-1 and J usage is TRBJ1-2, with 7 bases matching TRBD1. V was clipped by 2 bases and J by 6 bases; unmatched bases: 4. This CDR3 contains 13 residues. Germline lookup yields CDR1 SGHRS and CDR2 YFSETQ. This chain's CDR3 is CASSLQGSDGYTF. CDR3 bases: TGCGCCAGCAGCTTACAGGGGTCGGATGGCTACACCTTC.